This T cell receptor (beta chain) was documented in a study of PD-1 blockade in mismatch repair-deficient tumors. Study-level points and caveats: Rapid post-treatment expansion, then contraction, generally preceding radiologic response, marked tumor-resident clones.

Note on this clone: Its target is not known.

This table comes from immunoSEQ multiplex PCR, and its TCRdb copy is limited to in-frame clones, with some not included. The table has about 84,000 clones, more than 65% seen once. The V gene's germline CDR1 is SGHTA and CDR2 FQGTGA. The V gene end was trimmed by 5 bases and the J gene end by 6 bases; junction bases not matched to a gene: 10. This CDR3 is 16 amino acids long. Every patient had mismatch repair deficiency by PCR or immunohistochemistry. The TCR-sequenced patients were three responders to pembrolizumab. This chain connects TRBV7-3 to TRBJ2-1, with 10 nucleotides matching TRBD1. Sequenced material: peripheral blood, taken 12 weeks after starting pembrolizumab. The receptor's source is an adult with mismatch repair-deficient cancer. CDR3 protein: CASSARQGANSNEQFF. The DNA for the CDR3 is TGTGCCAGCAGCGCAAGACAGGGGGCGAACTCCAATGAGCAGTTCTTC.